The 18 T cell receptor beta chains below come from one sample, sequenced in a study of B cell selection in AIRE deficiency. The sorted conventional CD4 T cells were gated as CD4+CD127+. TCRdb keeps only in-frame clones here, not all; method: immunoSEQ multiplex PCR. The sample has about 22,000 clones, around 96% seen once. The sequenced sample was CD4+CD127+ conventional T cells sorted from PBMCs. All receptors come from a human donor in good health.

CDR3 coding DNA: TGTGCCAGCTCAACCTTTGACAGCTCCTACGAGCAGTACTTC. Its translation: CASSTFDSSYEQYF. The chain joins TRBV18 to TRBJ2-7; tentative D call: TRBD1 (5 bases). Germline V gene data show CDR1 as KGHSH and CDR2 as LQKENI. The length of the CDR3 is 14 residues. V lost 5 bases and J lost 0, with 11 bases in between.

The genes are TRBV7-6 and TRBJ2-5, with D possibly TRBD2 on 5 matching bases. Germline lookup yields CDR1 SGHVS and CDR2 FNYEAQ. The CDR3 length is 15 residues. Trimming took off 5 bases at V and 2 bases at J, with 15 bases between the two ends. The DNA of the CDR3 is TGTGCCAGCAGCGGCCTAGCACGGGGACAAGAGACCCAGTACTTC. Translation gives CASSGLARGQETQYF.

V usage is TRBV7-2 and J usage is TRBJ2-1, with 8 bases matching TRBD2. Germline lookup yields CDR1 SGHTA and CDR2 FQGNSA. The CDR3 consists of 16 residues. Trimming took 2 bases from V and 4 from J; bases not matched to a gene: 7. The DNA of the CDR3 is TGTGCCAGCAGCTTAAGGCTAGCGGGCGTATACAATGAGCAGTTCTTC. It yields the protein CASSLRLAGVYNEQFF.

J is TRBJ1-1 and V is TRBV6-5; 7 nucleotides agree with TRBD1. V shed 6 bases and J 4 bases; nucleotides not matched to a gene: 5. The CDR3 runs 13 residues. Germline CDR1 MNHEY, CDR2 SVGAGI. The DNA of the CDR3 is TGTGCCAGCAGCAGGGGGGAGGGCACTGAAGCTTTCTTT. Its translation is CASSRGEGTEAFF.

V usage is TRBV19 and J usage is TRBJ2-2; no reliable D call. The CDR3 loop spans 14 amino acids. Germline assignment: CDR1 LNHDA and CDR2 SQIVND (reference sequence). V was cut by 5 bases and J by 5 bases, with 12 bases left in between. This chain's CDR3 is CASSAGVGTGELFF. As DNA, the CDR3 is TGTGCCAGTAGTGCTGGGGTCGGGACCGGGGAGCTGTTTTTT.

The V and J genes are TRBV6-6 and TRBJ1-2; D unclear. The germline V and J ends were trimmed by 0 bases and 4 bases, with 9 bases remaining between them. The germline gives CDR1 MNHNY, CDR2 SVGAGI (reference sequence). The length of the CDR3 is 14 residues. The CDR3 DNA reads TGTGCCAGCAGTTACTCACCAGAGCTCTATGGCTACACCTTC. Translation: CASSYSPELYGYTF.

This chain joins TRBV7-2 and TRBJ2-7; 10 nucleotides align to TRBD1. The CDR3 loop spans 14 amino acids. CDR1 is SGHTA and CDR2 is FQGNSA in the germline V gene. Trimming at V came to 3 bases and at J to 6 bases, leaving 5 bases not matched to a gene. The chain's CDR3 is CASSFRTGGIEQYF. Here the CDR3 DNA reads TGTGCCAGCAGCTTCCGGACAGGGGGTATCGAGCAGTACTTC.

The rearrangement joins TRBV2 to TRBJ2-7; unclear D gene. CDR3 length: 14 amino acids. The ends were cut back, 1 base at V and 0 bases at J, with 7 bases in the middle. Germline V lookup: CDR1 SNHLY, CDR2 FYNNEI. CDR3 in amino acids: CASSEDMASYEQYF. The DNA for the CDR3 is TGTGCCAGCAGTGAAGATATGGCCTCCTACGAGCAGTACTTC.

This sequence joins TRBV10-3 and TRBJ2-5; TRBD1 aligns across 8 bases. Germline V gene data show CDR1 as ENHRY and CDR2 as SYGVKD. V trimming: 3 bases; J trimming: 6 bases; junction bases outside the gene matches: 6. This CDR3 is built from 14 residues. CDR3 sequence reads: CAISESTGEQTQYF. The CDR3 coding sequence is TGTGCCATCAGTGAATCGACAGGGGAACAGACCCAGTACTTC.

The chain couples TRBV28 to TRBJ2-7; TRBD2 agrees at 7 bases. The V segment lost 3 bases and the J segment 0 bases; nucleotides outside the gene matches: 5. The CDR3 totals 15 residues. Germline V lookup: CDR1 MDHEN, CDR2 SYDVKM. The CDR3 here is CASSFQRGSSYEQYF. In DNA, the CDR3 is TGTGCCAGCAGTTTTCAGCGGGGAAGCTCCTACGAGCAGTACTTC.

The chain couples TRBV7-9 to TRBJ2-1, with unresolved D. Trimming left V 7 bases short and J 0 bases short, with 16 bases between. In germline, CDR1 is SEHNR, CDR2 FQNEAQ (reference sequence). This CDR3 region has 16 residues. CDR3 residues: CASISPRMPSYNEQFF. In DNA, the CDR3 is TGTGCCAGCATCTCGCCGCGGATGCCCTCCTACAATGAGCAGTTCTTC.

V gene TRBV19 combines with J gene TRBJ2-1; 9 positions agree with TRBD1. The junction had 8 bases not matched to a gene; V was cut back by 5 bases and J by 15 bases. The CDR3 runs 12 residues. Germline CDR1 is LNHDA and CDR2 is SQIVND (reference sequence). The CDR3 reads CASSHTGGQGFF. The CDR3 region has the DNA TGTGCCAGTAGTCACACAGGGGGACAGGGGTTCTTC.

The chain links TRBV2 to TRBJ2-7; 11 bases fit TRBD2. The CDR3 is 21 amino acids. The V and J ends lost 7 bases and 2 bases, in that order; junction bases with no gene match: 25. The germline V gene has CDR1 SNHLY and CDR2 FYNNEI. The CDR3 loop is CASKIYWEDSRLAGGTYEQYF. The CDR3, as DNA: TGTGCCAGCAAGATTTATTGGGAGGACTCTCGTCTAGCGGGGGGTACCTACGAGCAGTACTTC.

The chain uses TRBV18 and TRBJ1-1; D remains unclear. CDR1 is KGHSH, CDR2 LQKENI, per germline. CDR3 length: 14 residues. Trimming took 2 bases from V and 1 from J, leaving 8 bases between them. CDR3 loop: CASSPSTGNTEAFF. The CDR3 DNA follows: TGTGCCAGCTCACCATCGACGGGGAACACTGAAGCTTTCTTT.

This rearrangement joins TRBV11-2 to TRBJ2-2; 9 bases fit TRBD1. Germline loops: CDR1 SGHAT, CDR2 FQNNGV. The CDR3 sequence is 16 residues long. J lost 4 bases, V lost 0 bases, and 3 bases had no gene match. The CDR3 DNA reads TGTGCCAGCAGCTTAGAGACAGGGGGTCCCACCGGGGAGCTGTTTTTT. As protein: CASSLETGGPTGELFF.

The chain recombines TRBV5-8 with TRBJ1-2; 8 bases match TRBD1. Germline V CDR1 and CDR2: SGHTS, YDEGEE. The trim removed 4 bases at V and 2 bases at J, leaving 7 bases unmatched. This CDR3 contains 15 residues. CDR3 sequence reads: CASSKTGDKNYGYTF. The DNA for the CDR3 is TGTGCCAGCAGCAAGACAGGGGATAAGAACTATGGCTACACCTTC.

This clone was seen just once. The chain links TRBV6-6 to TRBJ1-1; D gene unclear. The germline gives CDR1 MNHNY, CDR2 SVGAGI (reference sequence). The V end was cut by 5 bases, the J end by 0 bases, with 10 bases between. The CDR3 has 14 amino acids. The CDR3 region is CASSKSIMNTEAFF. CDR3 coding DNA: TGTGCCAGCAGTAAGTCCATCATGAACACTGAAGCTTTCTTT.

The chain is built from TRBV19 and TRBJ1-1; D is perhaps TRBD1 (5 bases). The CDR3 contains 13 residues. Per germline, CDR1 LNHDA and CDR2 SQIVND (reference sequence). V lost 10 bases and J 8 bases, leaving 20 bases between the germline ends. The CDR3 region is CATPPPGTTEAFF. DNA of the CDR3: TGTGCCACCCCCCCGCCCGGGACCACCGAAGCTTTCTTT.